What follows are 23 T cell receptor beta chains derived from one specimen sequenced in a study of blood T cells in healthy people across ages. Primers used in a second PCR of roughly 7 to 12 cycles were a sample-barcoded 5' primer and a J-beta primer mix. TCRdb analysed the 5' RACE reads with MiXCR anew, one entry per CDR3 protein. The data show around 1.5 million distinct CDR3 sequences, approximately 32% seen once. The sample consisted of blood. The receptor source for this set is a woman between 25 and 40 years old in good health.

The rearrangement links TRBV24-1 to TRBJ2-3; 8 bases are a match to TRBD2. The germline gives CDR1 KGHDR, CDR2 SFDVKD. The CDR3 totals 16 residues. The junction had 7 bases not matched to a gene; V was cut back by 4 bases and J by 2 bases. The CDR3 region is CATSDPGRGNTDTQYF. In nucleotides, the CDR3 is TGTGCCACCAGTGACCCCGGGAGGGGCAACACAGATACGCAGTATTTT.

This clonotype was counted only a few times. The V and J genes are TRBV28 and TRBJ1-2; D is ambiguous. V gave up 4 bases and J gave up 8 bases, with 8 bases separating them. The CDR3 has 11 amino acids. Germline V gene sequence: CDR1 MDHEN, CDR2 SYDVKM. The CDR3 region has the DNA TGTGCCAGCAGTTCCTCCTCGGGCTACACCTTC. Amino acid sequence: CASSSSSGYTF.

The genes are TRBV20-1 and TRBJ1-2, with unresolved D. Trimming removed 6 bases from V and 0 bases from J, with 14 bases in between. Per the germline V gene, CDR1 is DFQATT and CDR2 is SNEGSKA (reference sequence). This CDR3 contains 14 residues. This CDR3 reads CSASRVTSNYGYTF. The CDR3 DNA sequence: TGCAGTGCATCGCGCGTTACTTCTAACTATGGCTACACCTTC.

This sequence joins TRBV6-1 and TRBJ2-5; D ambiguous. The J call may be in error: the DNA end matches TRBJ2-7 better. CDR1 is MNHNS, CDR2 SASEGT, per germline. The CDR3 is 14 residues long. The CDR3 region is CASSDLWAEYEQYF. CDR3 nucleotides: TGTGCCAGCAGTGATCTATGGGCAGAGTACGAGCAGTACTTC.

J is TRBJ1-6 and V is TRBV3-1; 7 bases match TRBD1. With V trimmed by 4 bases and J by 5 bases, 5 bases remained unmatched. The CDR3 loop spans 15 amino acids. Germline values: CDR1 LGHDT, CDR2 YNNKEL (reference sequence). CDR3 loop: CASSPGGAHNSPLHF. CDR3 nucleotides: TGTGCCAGCAGCCCAGGGGGAGCCCATAATTCACCCCTCCACTTT.

This clonotype was recorded many times. V is TRBV7-2 and J is TRBJ2-7, with TRBD1 matching over 8 bases. The CDR3 is 14 amino acids. With V trimmed by 4 bases and J by 6 bases, 8 bases remained unmatched. The V gene's germline CDR1 is SGHTA and CDR2 FQGNSA. Here the CDR3 reads CASSSRQGFGEQYF. Here the CDR3 DNA reads TGTGCCAGCAGCTCACGACAGGGGTTCGGCGAGCAGTACTTC.

This sequence joins TRBV27 and TRBJ2-1, with 7 positions matching TRBD1. This CDR3 region has 15 residues. Germline V gene lookup returns CDR1 MNHEY and CDR2 SMNVEV (reference sequence). J lost 6 bases, V lost 8 bases, and 13 bases had no gene match. CDR3 coding DNA: TGTGCCAGCGGACCGGACAGGATTACTCTCAATGAGCAGTTCTTC. As protein: CASGPDRITLNEQFF.

The table lists this clonotype with many counts. This sequence joins TRBV29-1 and TRBJ2-5; the D call may be TRBD1 or TRBD2 (5 bases each). The CDR3 contains 13 residues. Germline lookup yields CDR1 SQVTM and CDR2 ANQGSEA. The V and J ends lost 1 base and 1 base respectively, with 7 bases between them. The CDR3 DNA is TGCAGCGTTGAAGGGGACCGCCAAGAGACCCAGTACTTC. Protein: CSVEGDRQETQYF.

This clonotype came up a few times. The gene calls are TRBV6-1 and TRBJ2-7; the match to TRBD1 covers 9 bases. The germline V gene encodes CDR1 MNHNS and CDR2 SASEGT. V dropped 9 bases and J dropped 5; count of bases not matched to a gene: 11. The length of the CDR3 is 14 residues. The CDR3 sequence: CASTDRGERDEQYF. CDR3 sequence (DNA): TGTGCCAGTACGGACAGGGGCGAAAGGGACGAGCAGTACTTC.

This clonotype came up a few times. The rearrangement joins TRBV9 to TRBJ2-7; 8 positions match TRBD2. This CDR3 contains 15 residues. The V and J ends lost 3 bases and 6 bases, in that order; junction bases with no gene match: 11. CDR1 and CDR2 from the germline V gene are SGDLS and YYNGEE. The CDR3 reads CASSEMPGGPGEQYF. The DNA for the CDR3 is TGTGCCAGCAGCGAAATGCCGGGGGGGCCAGGCGAGCAGTACTTC.

The count of this clonotype is one. One end of the junction fails to match germline, which may point to a read error. The V gene is TRBV5-5, the J gene TRBJ1-4; perhaps TRBD1 as D (5 bases). The CDR3 totals 13 residues. In germline, CDR1 is SGHKS, CDR2 YYEKEE (reference sequence). CDR3 sequence (DNA): TGTACCAGCAGCTTCGGGACTCATGAAAAACTGTTTTTT. Amino acid sequence: CTSSFGTHEKLFF.

The rearrangement uses TRBV28 and TRBJ1-1; D is ambiguous. The CDR3 has 11 amino acids. Germline V gene data show CDR1 as MDHEN and CDR2 as SYDVKM. Trimming removed 7 bases from V and 3 bases from J, with 6 bases in between. In DNA form, the CDR3 reads TGTGCCAGCATCCTGTACACTGAAGCTTTCTTT. This gives the protein CASILYTEAFF.

V and J are TRBV7-9 and TRBJ2-5; tentative D call: TRBD2 (6 bases). The CDR3 has 13 residues. The V gene's germline CDR1 is SEHNR and CDR2 FQNEAQ (reference sequence). Trimming left V 5 bases short and J 10 bases short, with 17 bases between. CDR3 amino acids: CASSPARGEDQYF. The CDR3 DNA is TGTGCCAGCAGCCCCGCACGAGGGGAGGACCAGTACTTC.

V gene TRBV20-1 combines with J gene TRBJ2-2, with 8 bases fitting TRBD2. CDR3 size: 15 residues. The ends lost 3 bases at V and 5 bases at J; junction bases unmatched: 8. Germline CDR1 and CDR2: DFQATT and SNEGSKA (reference sequence). The CDR3 sequence: CSARAGTSHTGELFF. Here the CDR3 DNA reads TGCAGTGCTAGGGCCGGGACTAGTCATACCGGGGAGCTGTTTTTT.

CDR3 coding DNA: TGTGCTACCGGGACAGGGGAGATTACCGGGGAGCTGTTTTTT. Protein product: CATGTGEITGELFF. The gene calls are TRBV10-3 and TRBJ2-2; 10 bases are a match to TRBD1. This CDR3 contains 14 residues. CDR1 is ENHRY and CDR2 is SYGVKD in the germline V gene.

This clonotype was recorded a few times. The chain employs TRBV7-3 and TRBJ2-6; TRBD1 matches 12 bases. Germline CDR1 reads SGHTA; CDR2 reads FQGTGA. V shed 5 bases, J shed 4 bases, and the junction held 9 bases outside the gene matches. This CDR3 spans 18 amino acids. The CDR3 protein is CASSTPGQGARGANVLTF. For the CDR3, the DNA is TGTGCCAGCAGCACTCCGGGACAGGGGGCGCGAGGGGCCAACGTCCTGACTTTC. Complete variable domain (other parts from reference TRBV7-3 and TRBJ2-6): GAGVSQTPSNKVTEKGKYVELRCDPISGHTALYWYRQSLGQGPEFLIYFQGTGAADDSGLPNDRFFAVRPEGSVSTLKIQRTERGDSAVYLCASSTPGQGARGANVLTFGAGSRLTVL.

This clonotype has a handful of counts. This chain links TRBV6-2 or TRBV6-3 with TRBJ2-2, with D unresolved. This CDR3 is 13 amino acids long. V gave up 6 bases and J gave up 2 bases, with 7 bases separating them. Germline V CDR1 and CDR2: MNHEY, SVGEGT. The CDR3 nucleotides are TGTGCCAGCAGAGAGCGTAACACCGGGGAGCTGTTTTTT. The encoded protein is CASRERNTGELFF.

There are a few counts of this clonotype. The rearrangement links TRBV11-1 to TRBJ2-1; no clear D gene. Germline CDR1 is SGHAT and CDR2 is FQDESV (reference sequence). V was trimmed by 0 bases and J by 9 bases, leaving 12 bases between them. The CDR3 spans 14 residues. The CDR3 loop reads CASSLAGLVGEQFF. The CDR3 DNA reads as TGTGCCAGCAGCTTAGCTGGGTTAGTCGGTGAGCAGTTCTTC.

This rearrangement joins TRBV4-1 to TRBJ1-2; 12 nucleotides align to TRBD1. This CDR3 spans 16 amino acids. In germline, CDR1 is MGHRA, CDR2 YSYEKL. V dropped 0 bases and J dropped 8; count of bases not matched to a gene: 7. The CDR3 coding sequence is TGCGCCAGCAGCCAAGAGGGGACAGGGGGCGCATACGGCTACACCTTC. Protein sequence: CASSQEGTGGAYGYTF.

This clonotype was recorded a few times. This sequence joins TRBV11-2 and TRBJ2-1; the match to TRBD1 covers 8 bases. Per the germline V gene, CDR1 is SGHAT and CDR2 is FQNNGV. The CDR3 runs to 19 residues. Losses at the gene ends were 0 bases for V and 8 bases for J; bases not matched to a gene: 18. CDR3 DNA: TGTGCCAGCAGCTTAGATTCATTTAGGACAGGGTTGCGTATCGATGAGCAGTTCTTC. It yields the protein CASSLDSFRTGLRIDEQFF.

This clonotype was picked up many times. The gene calls are TRBV5-1 and TRBJ2-7; 8 nucleotides align to TRBD1. This CDR3 region has 18 residues. With V trimmed by 3 bases and J by 7 bases, 21 bases remained unmatched. Germline V gene data show CDR1 as SGHRS and CDR2 as YFSETQ. CDR3 coding DNA: TGCGCCAGCAGCTACCGGACAGGGAGGCGCCCTTCCGAGGGTGAGCAGTACTTC. Encoded protein: CASSYRTGRRPSEGEQYF.

The V gene is TRBV4-1, the J gene TRBJ1-2, with D possibly matching TRBD1 (5 bases). This CDR3 has 14 residues. V was clipped by 1 base and J by 10 bases, with 16 bases between them. Germline assignment: CDR1 MGHRA and CDR2 YSYEKL. The DNA for the CDR3 is TGCGCCAGCAGCCAAGTGGGAGGGACGGGGGACTACACCTTC. Residues: CASSQVGGTGDYTF.

This chain uses TRBV5-6 with TRBJ1-2, with TRBD1 as a possible D gene (6 bases). In germline, CDR1 is SGHDT, CDR2 YYEEEE. The V and J ends lost 4 bases and 3 bases respectively, with 22 bases between them. This CDR3 comprises 17 residues. The CDR3 spells CASSPGMDSLLYYGYTF. For the CDR3, the DNA is TGTGCCAGCAGCCCTGGGATGGACAGCCTACTTTACTATGGCTACACCTTC.